The 6 T cell receptor beta chains below all came from one sample that was sequenced in a study of T cells after yellow fever vaccination. TCRdb called the 5' RACE reads again in MiXCR, with one record for every CDR3 protein. Here the sample spans 400,000 to 450,000 distinct CDR3 sequences, over 15% being singletons. The specimen was PBMCs, collected before the yellow fever booster vaccination. Receptor source: a man younger than 35 who received the YFV17D yellow fever vaccine.

The chain is built from TRBV4-3 and TRBJ2-5; 8 bases line up with TRBD1. The trim removed 0 bases at V and 4 bases at J, leaving 4 bases unmatched. The V gene's germline CDR1 is LGHNA and CDR2 YSLEER. CDR3 length: 15 amino acids. CDR3 sequence (DNA): TGCGCCAGCAGCCAAGATCGCGACAGGGGAGAGACCCAGTACTTC. This encodes CASSQDRDRGETQYF.

This clonotype showed up many times. The gene calls are TRBV7-2 and TRBJ2-1, with 10 bases identical to TRBD2. With V trimmed by 5 bases and J by 4 bases, 5 bases remained unmatched. The CDR3 is made up of 15 amino acids. Germline V CDR1 and CDR2: SGHTA, FQGNSA. The CDR3 nucleotides read TGTGCCAGCAGCCTGGGGACTAGCGTGTACAATGAGCAGTTCTTC. Translation gives CASSLGTSVYNEQFF.

Ten or more counts support this clonotype. CDR3 in DNA: TGCAGTGCCGAGCCCCAGCGGGGGTACTACAATGAGCAGTTCTTC. Translated: CSAEPQRGYYNEQFF. This chain joins TRBV20-1 and TRBJ2-1; the match to TRBD2 covers 8 bases. Germline values: CDR1 DFQATT, CDR2 SNEGSKA (reference sequence). Trimming at V came to 6 bases and at J to 3 bases, leaving 10 bases not matched to a gene. This CDR3 has 15 residues.

This chain links TRBV20-1 with TRBJ2-7; no reliable D call. In germline, CDR1 is DFQATT, CDR2 SNEGSKA (reference sequence). V lost 0 bases to trimming and J lost 2 bases, with 14 bases between them. The CDR3 spans 15 residues. The CDR3 DNA is TGCAGTGCTAGAGATATGAGGCCAGACGCCTACGAGCAGTACTTC. Translated: CSARDMRPDAYEQYF.

This chain's CDR3 is CASSYRVADTQYF. The CDR3 nucleotides are TGTGCCAGCAGTTACAGGGTAGCAGATACGCAGTATTTT. This rearrangement joins TRBV12-3 or TRBV12-4 to TRBJ2-3; D might be TRBD1 (6 bases). The germline V and J ends were trimmed by 4 bases and 4 bases, with 9 bases remaining between them. The CDR3 is made up of 13 amino acids.

The chain uses TRBV3-1 and TRBJ2-7; D gene ambiguous. The V and J ends lost 2 bases and 1 base respectively, with 9 bases between them. CDR3 length: 14 amino acids. Germline CDR1 and CDR2: LGHDT and YNNKEL (reference sequence). This CDR3 is CASSQSDGSYEQYF. The CDR3 DNA follows: TGTGCCAGCAGCCAATCCGACGGTTCCTACGAGCAGTACTTC.